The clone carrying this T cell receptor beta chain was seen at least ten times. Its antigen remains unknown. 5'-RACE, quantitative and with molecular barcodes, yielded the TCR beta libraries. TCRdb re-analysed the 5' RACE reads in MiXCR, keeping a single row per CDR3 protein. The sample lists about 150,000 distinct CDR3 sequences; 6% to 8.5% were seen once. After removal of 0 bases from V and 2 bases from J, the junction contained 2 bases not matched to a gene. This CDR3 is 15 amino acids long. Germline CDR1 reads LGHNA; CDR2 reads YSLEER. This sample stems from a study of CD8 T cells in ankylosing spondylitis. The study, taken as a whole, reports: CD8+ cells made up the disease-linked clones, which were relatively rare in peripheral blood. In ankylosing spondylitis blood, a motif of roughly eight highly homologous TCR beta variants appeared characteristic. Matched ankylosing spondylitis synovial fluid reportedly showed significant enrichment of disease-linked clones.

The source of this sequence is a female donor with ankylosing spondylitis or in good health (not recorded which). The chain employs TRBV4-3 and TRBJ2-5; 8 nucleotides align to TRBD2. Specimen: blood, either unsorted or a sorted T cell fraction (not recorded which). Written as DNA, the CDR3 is TGCGCCAGCAGCCAAGATGTAGCGGGGCAAGAGACCCAGTACTTC. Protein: CASSQDVAGQETQYF.